These T cell receptor beta chains were read from a single sample in a study of blood T cells in healthy people across ages. TCRdb ran MiXCR on the 5' RACE reads and lists one entry per CDR3 protein. The data show 700,000 to 1,000,000 distinct CDR3 sequences, with 40% to 50% seen just once and 15% to 25% held by the top ten. Material: blood. The receptors derive from a man in his sixties in good health. The CDR3 runs from the conserved cysteine through the conserved F or W. Fields, in order: clone size, V gene, D gene, J gene, CDR3 protein, CDR3 DNA. The D gene is left open where the match is weak. The size entry is marked missing in some rows and otherwise reads once, few, many or a size class.

abundance: -; v_gene: TRBV12-3/TRBV12-4; d_gene: TRBD2; j_gene: TRBJ2-3; CDR3aa: CASSPNNGGGTDTQYF; CDR3nt: TGTGCCAGCAGTCCTAATAATGGGGGGGGCACAGATACGCAGTATTTT
abundance: many; v_gene: TRBV29-1; d_gene: -; j_gene: TRBJ2-1; CDR3aa: CSLGNEQFF; CDR3nt: TGCAGCCTAGGTAATGAGCAGTTCTTC
abundance: -; v_gene: TRBV29-1; d_gene: -; j_gene: TRBJ2-4; CDR3aa: CSVAPTEPKNIQYF; CDR3nt: TGCAGCGTTGCTCCGACAGAGCCGAAAAACATTCAGTACTTC
abundance: few; v_gene: TRBV20-1; d_gene: TRBD2; j_gene: TRBJ2-5; CDR3aa: CSATGLGAETQYF; CDR3nt: TGCAGTGCGACGGGACTAGGGGCCGAGACCCAGTACTTC
abundance: -; v_gene: TRBV3-1; d_gene: TRBD1; j_gene: TRBJ2-7; CDR3aa: CASSTQLRGTGYYEQYF; CDR3nt: TGTGCCAGCAGCACACAATTGCGCGGGACAGGATACTACGAGCAGTACTTC
abundance: few; v_gene: TRBV7-2; d_gene: -; j_gene: TRBJ2-2; CDR3aa: CASSFRTGELFF; CDR3nt: TGTGCCAGCAGCTTTCGAACCGGGGAGCTGTTTTTT
abundance: once; v_gene: TRBV20-1; d_gene: -; j_gene: TRBJ2-7; CDR3aa: CSAGLEGPLHYEQYF; CDR3nt: TGCAGTGCTGGGCTGGAGGGCCCTCTCCACTACGAGCAGTACTTC
abundance: -; v_gene: TRBV7-2; d_gene: -; j_gene: TRBJ1-2; CDR3aa: CASSLAPRGANYGYTF; CDR3nt: TGTGCCAGCAGCTTAGCGCCGAGGGGAGCTAACTATGGCTACACCTTC
abundance: -; v_gene: TRBV20-1; d_gene: TRBD2; j_gene: TRBJ2-7; CDR3aa: CSARGQTSAYLSYEQYF; CDR3nt: TGCAGTGCTAGGGGGCAGACTAGCGCATACCTCTCCTACGAGCAGTACTTC
abundance: -; v_gene: TRBV7-9; d_gene: -; j_gene: TRBJ1-2; CDR3aa: CASSSTGTPTYGYTF; CDR3nt: TGTGCCAGCAGCTCAACAGGGACGCCTACCTATGGCTACACCTTC
abundance: -; v_gene: TRBV3-1; d_gene: -; j_gene: TRBJ2-3; CDR3aa: CASSQDHWAGQSNLRRDTQYF; CDR3nt: TGTGCCAGCAGCCAAGATCACTGGGCAGGGCAATCAAACTTAAGACGAGATACGCAGTATTTT
abundance: few; v_gene: TRBV29-1; d_gene: -; j_gene: TRBJ1-1; CDR3aa: CSVVWALTEAFF; CDR3nt: TGCAGCGTTGTCTGGGCCCTCACTGAAGCTTTCTTT
abundance: -; v_gene: TRBV10-3; d_gene: -; j_gene: TRBJ2-7; CDR3aa: CAISATGRSYEQYF; CDR3nt: TGTGCCATCAGTGCGACAGGACGCTCCTACGAGCAGTACTTC
abundance: -; v_gene: TRBV6-5; d_gene: -; j_gene: TRBJ2-7; CDR3aa: CASSYSVRKADEQYF; CDR3nt: TGTGCCAGCAGTTACTCGGTCAGGAAAGCTGACGAGCAGTACTTC
abundance: few; v_gene: TRBV2; d_gene: -; j_gene: TRBJ2-7; CDR3aa: CASRITGDYEQYF; CDR3nt: TGTGCCAGCAGGATCACCGGGGACTACGAGCAGTACTTC
abundance: -; v_gene: TRBV10-3; d_gene: -; j_gene: TRBJ2-5; CDR3aa: CAISESNGGPNLGTQYF; CDR3nt: TGTGCCATCAGTGAGTCGAATGGGGGTCCCAATTTGGGGACCCAGTACTTC
abundance: few; v_gene: TRBV3-1; d_gene: -; j_gene: TRBJ2-7; CDR3aa: CASSQYRGLEQYF; CDR3nt: TGTGCCAGCAGCCAATATCGGGGGTTGGAGCAGTACTTC
abundance: -; v_gene: TRBV24-1; d_gene: -; j_gene: TRBJ2-1; CDR3aa: CATSDGPSSYNEQFF; CDR3nt: TGTGCCACCAGTGACGGCCCCAGCTCCTACAATGAGCAGTTCTTC
abundance: -; v_gene: TRBV7-3; d_gene: TRBD2; j_gene: TRBJ2-3; CDR3aa: CASSSVAGARTDTQYF; CDR3nt: TGTGCCAGCAGCTCTGTAGCGGGGGCCCGCACAGATACGCAGTATTTT
abundance: -; v_gene: TRBV9; d_gene: -; j_gene: TRBJ2-1; CDR3aa: CASSARSAPSGEQFF; CDR3nt: TGTGCCAGCAGCGCCCGATCGGCGCCGTCGGGTGAGCAGTTCTTC
abundance: -; v_gene: TRBV9; d_gene: -; j_gene: TRBJ2-5; CDR3aa: CASSPRRGFQETQYF; CDR3nt: TGTGCCAGCAGCCCTCGGCGGGGCTTCCAAGAGACCCAGTACTTC
abundance: -; v_gene: TRBV6-5; d_gene: -; j_gene: TRBJ2-1; CDR3aa: CASSYRGVQFF; CDR3nt: TGTGCCAGCAGTTACAGGGGGGTACAGTTCTTC
abundance: -; v_gene: TRBV7-2; d_gene: TRBD2; j_gene: TRBJ2-7; CDR3aa: CASIETLGGEQYF; CDR3nt: TGTGCCAGCATCGAGACGTTGGGGGGGGAGCAGTACTTC
abundance: few; v_gene: TRBV6-1; d_gene: -; j_gene: TRBJ2-7; CDR3aa: CASSEMASVGEQYF; CDR3nt: TGTGCCAGCAGTGAAATGGCCTCCGTGGGCGAGCAGTACTTC
abundance: once; v_gene: TRBV6-1; d_gene: -; j_gene: TRBJ1-4; CDR3aa: CASSVNPGVGGEKLFF; CDR3nt: TGTGCCAGCAGTGTAAACCCAGGGGTTGGCGGTGAAAAACTGTTTTTT
abundance: -; v_gene: TRBV5-1; d_gene: -; j_gene: TRBJ2-7; CDR3aa: CASSLRAAQPYEQYF; CDR3nt: TGCGCCAGCAGCTTGCGGGCCGCTCAACCCTACGAGCAGTACTTC
abundance: -; v_gene: TRBV2; d_gene: -; j_gene: TRBJ2-3; CDR3aa: CASKSQRADTQYF; CDR3nt: TGTGCCAGCAAATCCCAAAGGGCAGATACGCAGTATTTT
abundance: -; v_gene: TRBV28; d_gene: -; j_gene: TRBJ2-5; CDR3aa: CASISGGTQETQYF; CDR3nt: TGTGCCAGCATTTCCGGGGGTACCCAAGAGACCCAGTACTTC
abundance: -; v_gene: TRBV5-1; d_gene: TRBD1; j_gene: TRBJ1-2; CDR3aa: CASGADRSYYGYTF; CDR3nt: TGCGCCAGCGGCGCGGACAGGTCTTACTATGGCTACACCTTC
abundance: -; v_gene: TRBV5-1; d_gene: TRBD1; j_gene: TRBJ2-7; CDR3aa: CASSPGTGKSYEQYF; CDR3nt: TGCGCCAGCAGTCCCGGGACAGGGAAATCCTACGAGCAGTACTTC
abundance: few; v_gene: TRBV6-2/TRBV6-3; d_gene: -; j_gene: TRBJ2-7; CDR3aa: CASSYSKGSFYEQYF; CDR3nt: TGTGCCAGCAGTTACTCAAAGGGATCATTCTACGAGCAGTACTTC
abundance: -; v_gene: TRBV20-1; d_gene: -; j_gene: TRBJ2-3; CDR3aa: CSATGTFGSDTQYF; CDR3nt: TGCAGTGCCACCGGGACATTTGGATCGGATACGCAGTATTTT
abundance: -; v_gene: TRBV4-3; d_gene: -; j_gene: TRBJ1-1; CDR3aa: CASSQRGWGTEAFF; CDR3nt: TGCGCCAGCAGCCAACGAGGGTGGGGCACTGAAGCTTTCTTT
abundance: -; v_gene: TRBV7-2; d_gene: -; j_gene: TRBJ2-5; CDR3aa: CASSLAGRSQETQYF; CDR3nt: TGTGCCAGCAGCTTGGCGGGGCGGTCGCAAGAGACCCAGTACTTC
abundance: -; v_gene: TRBV4-3; d_gene: -; j_gene: TRBJ1-6; CDR3aa: CASSQGPGSPLHF; CDR3nt: TGCGCCAGCAGCCAAGGGCCGGGATCACCCCTCCACTTT
abundance: -; v_gene: TRBV7-2; d_gene: -; j_gene: TRBJ2-3; CDR3aa: CASSLFSGNTDTQYF; CDR3nt: TGTGCCAGCAGCTTATTTTCCGGGAACACAGATACGCAGTATTTT
abundance: few; v_gene: TRBV20-1; d_gene: -; j_gene: TRBJ2-5; CDR3aa: CSAIDRRFKETQYF; CDR3nt: TGCAGTGCCATAGACAGAAGGTTCAAAGAGACCCAGTACTTC
abundance: -; v_gene: TRBV7-9; d_gene: -; j_gene: TRBJ1-4; CDR3aa: CASSLAATNEKLFF; CDR3nt: TGTGCCAGCAGCTTGGCAGCAACTAATGAAAAACTGTTTTTT
abundance: -; v_gene: TRBV6-1; d_gene: TRBD1; j_gene: TRBJ1-6; CDR3aa: CASSDDRGSPLHF; CDR3nt: TGTGCCAGCAGTGACGACAGGGGCTCACCCCTCCACTTT
abundance: -; v_gene: TRBV7-2; d_gene: -; j_gene: TRBJ2-2; CDR3aa: CASRTVGELFF; CDR3nt: TGTGCCAGCAGGACGGTAGGGGAGCTGTTTTTT
abundance: -; v_gene: TRBV7-2; d_gene: -; j_gene: TRBJ2-4; CDR3aa: CASSSRGGNIQYF; CDR3nt: TGTGCCAGCAGCTCCCGTGGCGGCAACATTCAGTACTTC
abundance: -; v_gene: TRBV20-1; d_gene: TRBD1; j_gene: TRBJ1-2; CDR3aa: CRVGQGPTTYGYTF; CDR3nt: TGCAGGGTAGGACAGGGGCCTACAACCTATGGCTACACCTTC
abundance: -; v_gene: TRBV28; d_gene: -; j_gene: TRBJ2-7; CDR3aa: CASSSHVVQLTYEQYF; CDR3nt: TGTGCCAGCAGTTCCCATGTAGTCCAGTTGACCTACGAGCAGTACTTC
abundance: -; v_gene: TRBV7-8; d_gene: -; j_gene: TRBJ2-7; CDR3aa: CASTDSQGGGWEQYF; CDR3nt: TGTGCCAGCACTGACTCTCAGGGGGGAGGTTGGGAGCAGTACTTC
abundance: -; v_gene: TRBV28; d_gene: -; j_gene: TRBJ2-5; CDR3aa: CASSLDQGTSETQYF; CDR3nt: TGTGCCAGCAGTTTAGACCAGGGGACGAGCGAGACCCAGTACTTC
abundance: -; v_gene: TRBV15; d_gene: TRBD1; j_gene: TRBJ2-1; CDR3aa: CATSTSRGRVNEQFF; CDR3nt: TGTGCCACCAGCACCTCCAGGGGGCGGGTTAATGAGCAGTTCTTC
abundance: -; v_gene: TRBV20-1; d_gene: -; j_gene: TRBJ2-1; CDR3aa: CSARDAGLYNEQFF; CDR3nt: TGCAGTGCTAGAGATGCCGGTCTCTACAATGAGCAGTTCTTC
abundance: few; v_gene: TRBV6-2/TRBV6-3; d_gene: TRBD2; j_gene: TRBJ2-5; CDR3aa: CASSSGAATGAQYF; CDR3nt: TGTGCCAGCAGTAGCGGGGCAGCGACTGGGGCCCAGTACTTC
abundance: few; v_gene: TRBV7-2; d_gene: TRBD2; j_gene: TRBJ2-3; CDR3aa: CASSPRFKVAGGNTDTQYF; CDR3nt: TGTGCCAGCAGCCCGCGCTTCAAGGTAGCGGGGGGTAACACAGATACGCAGTATTTT
abundance: few; v_gene: TRBV12-3/TRBV12-4; d_gene: -; j_gene: TRBJ2-1; CDR3aa: CASRSISYNEQFF; CDR3nt: TGTGCCAGCAGAAGCATATCCTACAATGAGCAGTTCTTC
abundance: few; v_gene: TRBV2; d_gene: -; j_gene: TRBJ1-2; CDR3aa: CASSRDPAPANYGYTF; CDR3nt: TGTGCCAGCAGTAGAGACCCAGCCCCAGCTAACTATGGCTACACCTTC
abundance: few; v_gene: TRBV9; d_gene: -; j_gene: TRBJ1-1; CDR3aa: CASSASLNTEAFF; CDR3nt: TGTGCCAGCAGCGCTAGTCTGAACACTGAAGCTTTCTTT